These 8 T cell receptor beta chains share one sample of origin, sequenced in a study of CXCR3-negative and CXCR3-positive naive CD8 T cells. Study-level results: Naive cells with CXCR3 showed TRB CDR3s that were more hydrophobic than those in CXCR3-negative naive cells.

The libraries of TRB cDNA were prepared using 5' RACE with UMI labels. After re-calling the 5' RACE reads, TCRdb lists one entry per CDR3 protein, DNA absent. This sample contains more than 80,000 distinct CDR3 sequences. No antigens are known for them. Source material: naive CXCR3+ CD8+ T cells from blood. Subset specified: CD45RO-CCR7+CD27+CD95- naive CD8+ T cells expressing CXCR3 (TNR3+). Receptor source: a human donor in good health. Some clones in this sample may be carry-over from other donors' samples.

The V and J genes are TRBV28 and TRBJ2-5; the D call of TRBD1 rests on TCRdb alone, since no DNA is present to check it. CDR3 length: 16 amino acids. Germline lookup yields CDR1 MDHEN and CDR2 SYDVKM. CDR3 amino acids: CASEGGTAGPQETQYF.

V usage is TRBV10-3 and J usage is TRBJ2-3; TCRdb picks TRBD2, but there is no DNA to check that call. The V gene's germline CDR1 is ENHRY and CDR2 SYGVKD. This CDR3 has 17 amino acids. CDR3 region: CAISESTSGLFTDTQYF.

The genes are TRBV20-1 and TRBJ1-1; TCRdb calls TRBD1, which cannot be checked without DNA. Germline CDR1 is DFQATT and CDR2 is SNEGSKA (reference sequence). There are 12 residues in the CDR3. The CDR3 loop reads CSARQGDTEAFF.

The V gene is TRBV29-1, the J gene TRBJ1-1. The CDR3 length is 12 residues. Germline values: CDR1 SQVTM, CDR2 ANQGSEA. CDR3 sequence reads: CSATRMNTEAFF.

The rearrangement uses TRBV4-3 and TRBJ2-4; there is no DNA to check the TCRdb D call of TRBD2. Germline CDR1 and CDR2: LGHNA and YSLEER. The CDR3 length is 14 residues. The CDR3: CASSQVAGGNIQYF.

The chain couples TRBV12-3 or TRBV12-4 to TRBJ1-4; TCRdb gives TRBD1 as the D gene, but with no DNA this cannot be confirmed. The CDR3 contains 14 residues. The CDR3 is CASSPTGNGEKLFF.

This chain links TRBV15 with TRBJ2-3; checking the TCRdb D call of TRBD2 is not possible without DNA. CDR3 size: 14 residues. CDR1 and CDR2 (germline): LNHNV, YYDKDF (reference sequence). CDR3 region: CATSRGSTLAEQYF.

The CDR3 sequence is CASSFLETQYF. The rearrangement joins TRBV7-9 to TRBJ2-5. The germline gives CDR1 SEHNR, CDR2 FQNEAQ (reference sequence). There are 11 residues in the CDR3.